The 11 T cell receptor beta chains listed next were all sequenced from one sample in a study of blood T cell repertoires in COVID-19. The method was immunoSEQ multiplex PCR; TCRdb's version includes in-frame clones alone and lacks a portion of them. The sample has 350,000 or so clones, 90% seen once; the top ten hold roughly 6.8%. Sequencing was done on a sample of peripheral blood. The receptors here all came from a man between 18 and 35 years old with active or convalescent COVID-19.

The chain couples TRBV20-1 to TRBJ1-1; 7 bases line up with TRBD1. Germline-derived CDR1 and CDR2 are DFQATT and SNEGSKA (reference sequence). The CDR3 is made up of 11 amino acids. After removal of 6 bases from V and 3 bases from J, the junction contained 1 base not matched to a gene. The CDR3 DNA reads as TGCAGTGCCGGGACAGACACTGAAGCTTTCTTT. Translation: CSAGTDTEAFF.

The rearrangement uses TRBV7-2 and TRBJ2-3; TRBD2 is a possible D gene (6 bases). The CDR3 runs 12 residues. V was trimmed by 5 bases and J by 8 bases, leaving 11 bases between them. CDR1 and CDR2 (germline): SGHTA, FQGNSA. The CDR3 DNA is TGTGCCAGCAGCCCAGAACTAGCTACGCAGTATTTT. Translated, it gives CASSPELATQYF.

This CDR3 is CATSGTAGVADTEAFF. CDR3 nucleotide sequence: TGTGCCACCAGCGGAACCGCAGGGGTCGCGGACACTGAAGCTTTCTTT. The chain carries TRBV15 and TRBJ1-1; D possibly corresponds to TRBD1 (6 bases). Looked up from germline, CDR1 is LNHNV and CDR2 is YYDKDF (reference sequence). The CDR3 sequence is 16 residues long. The germline V and J ends were trimmed by 5 bases and 3 bases, with 19 bases remaining between them.

This rearrangement joins TRBV9 to TRBJ2-2; D gene uncertain. Germline loops: CDR1 SGDLS, CDR2 YYNGEE. Trimming left V 0 bases short and J 6 bases short, with 6 bases between. The CDR3 runs to 13 residues. The CDR3 here is CASSVGAPGELFF. CDR3 bases: TGTGCCAGCAGCGTAGGGGCCCCCGGGGAGCTGTTTTTT. The variable domain in full, with the rest retrieved from reference TRBV9 and TRBJ2-2, is DSGVTQTPKHLITATGQRVTLRCSPRSGDLSVYWYQQSLDQGLQFLIQYYNGEERAKGNILERFSAQQFPDLHSELNLSSLELGDSALYFCASSVGAPGELFFGEGSRLTVL.

The rearrangement uses TRBV7-9 and TRBJ2-7; 12 bases align to TRBD1. CDR1 SEHNR and CDR2 FQNEAQ come from the germline V gene (reference sequence). Germline trimming cut 5 bases from V and 8 bases from J; bases unmatched to any gene: 7. The CDR3 consists of 14 residues. The CDR3, as DNA: TGTGCCAGCAGCCAGCTCCGGGACAGGGGGCAGCAGTACTTC. This codes for CASSQLRDRGQQYF.

The genes are TRBV6-5 and TRBJ2-5, with 8 bases that match TRBD2. V dropped 6 bases and J dropped 5; count of bases not matched to a gene: 8. CDR3 size: 14 residues. CDR1 and CDR2 from the germline V gene are MNHEY and SVGAGI. CDR3: CASSSGTRGETQYF. DNA of the CDR3: TGTGCCAGCAGCTCCGGGACTAGGGGGGAGACCCAGTACTTC.

This chain connects TRBV9 to TRBJ1-4, with D perhaps matching TRBD1 (6 bases). Germline V CDR1 and CDR2: SGDLS, YYNGEE. Trimming left V 4 bases short and J 7 bases short, with 20 bases between. CDR3 length: 16 residues. CDR3 loop: CASSSAFGTPAEKLFF. DNA for the CDR3: TGTGCCAGCAGCTCGGCTTTTGGGACACCCGCTGAAAAACTGTTTTTT. Together with reference TRBV9 and TRBJ1-4, the CDR3 gives the full variable domain: DSGVTQTPKHLITATGQRVTLRCSPRSGDLSVYWYQQSLDQGLQFLIQYYNGEERAKGNILERFSAQQFPDLHSELNLSSLELGDSALYFCASSSAFGTPAEKLFFGSGTQLSVL.

V and J are TRBV3-1 (or the pseudogene TRBV3-2) and TRBJ2-2; 7 bases match TRBD1. Looked up from germline, CDR1 is LGHDT and CDR2 is YNNKEL (reference sequence). The V gene end was trimmed by 0 bases and the J gene end by 2 bases; junction bases not matched to a gene: 3. This CDR3 is built from 16 residues. DNA for the CDR3: TGTGCCAGCAGCCAAGACGGGACAGATAACACCGGGGAGCTGTTTTTT. Translating it yields CASSQDGTDNTGELFF.

The DNA for the CDR3 is TGTGCCAGCAGCCAAGACCTTACCTGGGCCCCAAATGGGGAGACCCAGTACTTC. Protein: CASSQDLTWAPNGETQYF. This chain connects TRBV3-1 (or the pseudogene TRBV3-2) to TRBJ2-5; D not certain. Germline CDR1 LGHDT, CDR2 YNNKEL (reference sequence). Trimming took 0 bases from V and 5 from J, leaving 22 bases between them. This CDR3 is built from 18 residues.

The rearrangement links TRBV10-3 to TRBJ2-2; D call uncertain. The CDR3 is 15 residues long. CDR1 and CDR2 from the germline V gene are ENHRY and SYGVKD. V lost 0 bases to trimming and J lost 7 bases, with 12 bases between them. CDR3 DNA: TGTGCCATCAGTGAGTCCGTGCCCCCCAGCGGGGAGCTGTTTTTT. Its translation is CAISESVPPSGELFF.

The rearrangement uses TRBV5-1 and TRBJ2-7; the match to TRBD2 covers 11 bases. The CDR3 has 15 amino acids. The junction had 6 bases not matched to a gene; V was cut back by 0 bases and J by 7 bases. CDR1 and CDR2 from the germline V gene are SGHRS and YFSETQ. CDR3 sequence: CASSLATSGTGEQYF. The CDR3 nucleotides read TGCGCCAGCAGCTTGGCGACTAGCGGGACGGGTGAGCAGTACTTC.